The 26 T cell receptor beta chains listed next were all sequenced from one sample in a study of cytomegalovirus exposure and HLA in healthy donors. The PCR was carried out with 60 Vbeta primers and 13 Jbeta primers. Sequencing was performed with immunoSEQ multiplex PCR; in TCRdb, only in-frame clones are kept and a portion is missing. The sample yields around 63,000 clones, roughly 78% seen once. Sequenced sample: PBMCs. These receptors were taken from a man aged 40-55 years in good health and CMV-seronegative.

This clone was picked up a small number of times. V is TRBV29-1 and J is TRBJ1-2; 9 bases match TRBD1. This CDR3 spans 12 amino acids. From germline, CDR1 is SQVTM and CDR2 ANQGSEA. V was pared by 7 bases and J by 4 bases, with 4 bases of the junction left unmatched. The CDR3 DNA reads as TGCAGCGGGGGACAGGGAGGCTATGGCTACACCTTC. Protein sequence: CSGGQGGYGYTF.

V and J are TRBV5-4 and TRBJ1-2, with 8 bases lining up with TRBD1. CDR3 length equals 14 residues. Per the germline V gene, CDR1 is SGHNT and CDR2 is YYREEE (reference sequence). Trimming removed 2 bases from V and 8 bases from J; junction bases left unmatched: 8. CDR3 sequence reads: CASSLMTGVVGYTF. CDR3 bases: TGTGCCAGCAGCTTAATGACAGGGGTGGTGGGCTACACCTTC.

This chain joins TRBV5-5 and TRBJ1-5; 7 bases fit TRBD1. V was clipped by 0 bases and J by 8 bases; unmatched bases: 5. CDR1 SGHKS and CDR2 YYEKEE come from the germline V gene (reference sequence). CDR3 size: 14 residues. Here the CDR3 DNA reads TGTGCCAGCAGCTTGGAAGGGGGCGGGAAGCCCCAGCATTTT. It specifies CASSLEGGGKPQHF.

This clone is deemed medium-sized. The CDR3 sequence is CASSVGGEAWNTEAFF. The CDR3 nucleotides are TGTGCCAGCAGCGTAGGGGGCGAGGCCTGGAACACTGAAGCTTTCTTT. J is TRBJ1-1 and V is TRBV9; maybe TRBD1 (5 bases). The CDR3 sequence is 16 residues long. Germline lookup yields CDR1 SGDLS and CDR2 YYNGEE. V was cut by 0 bases and J by 1 base, with 13 bases left in between.

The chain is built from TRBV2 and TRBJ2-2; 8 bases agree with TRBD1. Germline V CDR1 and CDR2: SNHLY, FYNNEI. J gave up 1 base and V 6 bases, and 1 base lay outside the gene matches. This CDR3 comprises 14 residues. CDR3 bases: TGTGCCAGCAGCGGGACAGGGAACACCGGGGAGCTGTTTTTT. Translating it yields CASSGTGNTGELFF.

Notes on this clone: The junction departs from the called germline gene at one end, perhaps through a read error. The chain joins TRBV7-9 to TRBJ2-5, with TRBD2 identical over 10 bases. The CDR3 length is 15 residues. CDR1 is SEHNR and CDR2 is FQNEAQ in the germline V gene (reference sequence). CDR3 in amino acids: CSSSFSGGNEETQYF. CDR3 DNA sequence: TGTTCCAGCAGCTTTAGCGGGGGGAACGAAGAGACCCAGTACTTC.

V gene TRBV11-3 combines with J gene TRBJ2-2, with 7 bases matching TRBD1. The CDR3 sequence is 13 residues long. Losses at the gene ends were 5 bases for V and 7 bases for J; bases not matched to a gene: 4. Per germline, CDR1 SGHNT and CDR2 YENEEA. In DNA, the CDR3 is TGTGCCAGCAGCGAGCAGGGGGTCGGGGAGCTGTTTTTT. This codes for CASSEQGVGELFF.

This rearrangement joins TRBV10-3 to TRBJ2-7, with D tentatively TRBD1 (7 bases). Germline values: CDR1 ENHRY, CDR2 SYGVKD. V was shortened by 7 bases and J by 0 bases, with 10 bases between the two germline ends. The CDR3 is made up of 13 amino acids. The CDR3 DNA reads TGTGCCATCATGCAGGGGGGCTCCTACGAGCAGTACTTC. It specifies CAIMQGGSYEQYF.

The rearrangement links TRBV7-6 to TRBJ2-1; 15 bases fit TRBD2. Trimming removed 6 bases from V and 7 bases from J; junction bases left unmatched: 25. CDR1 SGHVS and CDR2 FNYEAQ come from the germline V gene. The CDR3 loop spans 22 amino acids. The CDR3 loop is CASSFRGFGLAGGSPTRNEQFF. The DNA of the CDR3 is TGTGCCAGCAGTTTCCGGGGGTTCGGACTAGCGGGAGGGTCCCCTACTCGGAATGAGCAGTTCTTC.

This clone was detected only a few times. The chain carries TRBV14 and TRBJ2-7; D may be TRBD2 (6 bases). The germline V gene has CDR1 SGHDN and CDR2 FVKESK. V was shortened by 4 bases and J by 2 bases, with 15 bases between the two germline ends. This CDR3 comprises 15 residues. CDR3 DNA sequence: TGTGCCAGCAGCCCTGACCTAGGAGGGGCCTACGAGCAGTACTTC. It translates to CASSPDLGGAYEQYF.

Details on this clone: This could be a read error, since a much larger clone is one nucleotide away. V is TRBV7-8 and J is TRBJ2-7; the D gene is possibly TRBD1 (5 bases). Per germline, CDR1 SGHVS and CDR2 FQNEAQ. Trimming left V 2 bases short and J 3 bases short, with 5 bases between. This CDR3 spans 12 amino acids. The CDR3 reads CASSLTGYEQYF. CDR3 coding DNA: TGTGCCAGCAGCTTAACAGGCTACGAGCAGTACTTC. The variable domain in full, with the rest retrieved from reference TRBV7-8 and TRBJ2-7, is GAGVSQSPRYKVAKRGQDVALRCDPISGHVSLFWYQQALGQGPEFLTYFQNEAQLDKSGLPSDRFFAERPEGSVSTLKIQRTQQEDSAVYLCASSLTGYEQYFGPGTRLTVT.

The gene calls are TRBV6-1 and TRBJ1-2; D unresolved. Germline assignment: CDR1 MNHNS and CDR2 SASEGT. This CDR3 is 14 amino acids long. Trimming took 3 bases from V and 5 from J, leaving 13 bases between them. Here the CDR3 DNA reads TGTGCCAGCAGTGATCAGGCCGGTGCTTATGGCTACACCTTC. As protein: CASSDQAGAYGYTF.

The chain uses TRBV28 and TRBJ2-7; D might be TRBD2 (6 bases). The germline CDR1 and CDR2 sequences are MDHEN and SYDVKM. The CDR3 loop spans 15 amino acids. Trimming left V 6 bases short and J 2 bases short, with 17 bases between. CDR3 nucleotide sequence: TGTGCCAGCAGCTCTCACGGGGGTAAGACCTACGAGCAGTACTTC. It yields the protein CASSSHGGKTYEQYF.

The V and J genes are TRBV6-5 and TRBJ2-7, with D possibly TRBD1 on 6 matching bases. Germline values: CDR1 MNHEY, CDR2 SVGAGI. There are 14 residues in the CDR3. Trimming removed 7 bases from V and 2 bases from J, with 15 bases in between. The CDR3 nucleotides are TGTGCCAGCAAGGACCTCAGGGGTACCTACGAGCAGTACTTC. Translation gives CASKDLRGTYEQYF.

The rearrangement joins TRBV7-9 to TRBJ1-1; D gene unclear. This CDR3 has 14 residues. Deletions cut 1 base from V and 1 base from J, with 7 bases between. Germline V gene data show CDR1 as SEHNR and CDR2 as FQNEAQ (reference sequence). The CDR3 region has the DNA TGTGCCAGCAGCTTAGGGCGGGAGAACACTGAAGCTTTCTTT. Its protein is CASSLGRENTEAFF.

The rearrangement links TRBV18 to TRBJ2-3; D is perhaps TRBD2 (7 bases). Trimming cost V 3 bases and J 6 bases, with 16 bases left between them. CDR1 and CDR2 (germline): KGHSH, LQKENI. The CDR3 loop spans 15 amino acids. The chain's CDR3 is CASSPGGGKSDTQYF. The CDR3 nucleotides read TGTGCCAGCTCACCGGGAGGGGGGAAATCGGATACGCAGTATTTT.

CDR3 protein: CASSPPDRGQGNIQYF. CDR3 DNA sequence: TGTGCCAGCAGCCCCCCCGACAGGGGACAGGGAAACATTCAGTACTTC. The chain is built from TRBV7-9 and TRBJ2-4; TRBD1 agrees at 9 bases. V lost 5 bases, J lost 6 bases, and 11 bases stayed unmatched. The length of the CDR3 is 16 residues. CDR1 is SEHNR and CDR2 is FQNEAQ in the germline V gene (reference sequence). The whole variable domain, filled in from reference TRBV7-9 and TRBJ2-4, reads DTGVSQNPRHKITKRGQNVTFRCDPISEHNRLYWYRQTLGQGPEFLTYFQNEAQLEKSRLLSDRFSAERPKGSFSTLEIQRTEQGDSAMYLCASSPPDRGQGNIQYFGAGTRLSVL.

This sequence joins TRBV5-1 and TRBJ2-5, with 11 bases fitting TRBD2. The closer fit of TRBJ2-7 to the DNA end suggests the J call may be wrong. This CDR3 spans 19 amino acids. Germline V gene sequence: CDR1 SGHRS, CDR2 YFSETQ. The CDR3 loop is CASSLGPRTSGYGGYEQYF. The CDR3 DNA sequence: TGCGCCAGCAGCTTGGGACCACGGACTAGCGGGTATGGAGGCTACGAGCAGTACTTC.

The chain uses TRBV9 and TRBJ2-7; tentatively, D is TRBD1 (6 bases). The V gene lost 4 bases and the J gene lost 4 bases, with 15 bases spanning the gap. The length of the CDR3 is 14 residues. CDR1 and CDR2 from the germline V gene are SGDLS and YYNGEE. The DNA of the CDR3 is TGTGCCAGCAGCCCACCGACAGGCAAGTACGAGCAGTACTTC. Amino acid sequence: CASSPPTGKYEQYF.

The chain's CDR3 is CASSRAGTDYNSPLHF. DNA of the CDR3: TGTGCCAGCAGCAGGGCCGGGACAGACTATAATTCACCCCTCCACTTT. V usage is TRBV5-4 and J usage is TRBJ1-6, with TRBD1 identical over 7 bases. There are 16 residues in the CDR3. The germline gives CDR1 SGHNT, CDR2 YYREEE (reference sequence). Losses at the gene ends were 4 bases for V and 3 bases for J; bases not matched to a gene: 7.

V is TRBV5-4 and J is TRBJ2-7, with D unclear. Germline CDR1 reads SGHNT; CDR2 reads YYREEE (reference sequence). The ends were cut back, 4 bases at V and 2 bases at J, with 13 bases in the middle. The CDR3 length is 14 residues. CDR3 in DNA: TGTGCCAGCAGCCCGGGTCCAAACCCCTACGAGCAGTACTTC. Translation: CASSPGPNPYEQYF.

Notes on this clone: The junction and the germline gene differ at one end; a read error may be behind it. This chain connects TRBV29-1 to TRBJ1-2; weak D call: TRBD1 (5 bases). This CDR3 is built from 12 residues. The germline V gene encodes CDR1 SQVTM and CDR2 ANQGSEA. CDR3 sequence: CSVETGLTGCTF. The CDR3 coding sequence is TGCAGCGTTGAAACAGGTTTAACTGGCTGCACCTTC.

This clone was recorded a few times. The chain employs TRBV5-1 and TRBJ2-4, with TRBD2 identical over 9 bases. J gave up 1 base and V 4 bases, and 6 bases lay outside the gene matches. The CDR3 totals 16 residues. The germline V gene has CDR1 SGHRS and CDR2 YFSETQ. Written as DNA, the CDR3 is TGCGCCAGCAGCCCCGCGGGGGGGAGTGCCAAAAACATTCAGTACTTC. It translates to CASSPAGGSAKNIQYF.

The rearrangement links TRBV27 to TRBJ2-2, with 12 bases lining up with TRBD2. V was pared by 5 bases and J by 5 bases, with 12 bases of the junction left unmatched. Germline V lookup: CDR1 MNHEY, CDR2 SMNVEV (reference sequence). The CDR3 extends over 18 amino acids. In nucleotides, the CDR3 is TGTGCCAGCAGTCGACTCCCACTAGCGGGAGGAGGGACCGGGGAGCTGTTTTTT. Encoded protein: CASSRLPLAGGGTGELFF.

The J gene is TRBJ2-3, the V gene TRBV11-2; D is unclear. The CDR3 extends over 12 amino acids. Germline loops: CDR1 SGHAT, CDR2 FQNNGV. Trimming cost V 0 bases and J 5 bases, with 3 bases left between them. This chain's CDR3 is CASSLDGDTQYF. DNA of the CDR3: TGTGCCAGCAGCTTAGACGGAGATACGCAGTATTTT.

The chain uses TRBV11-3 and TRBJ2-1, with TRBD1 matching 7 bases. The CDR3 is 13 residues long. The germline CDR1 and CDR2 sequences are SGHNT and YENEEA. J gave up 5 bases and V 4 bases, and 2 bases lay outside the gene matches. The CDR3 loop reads CASSSDRHNEQFF. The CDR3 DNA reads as TGTGCCAGCAGCTCGGACAGGCACAATGAGCAGTTCTTC.